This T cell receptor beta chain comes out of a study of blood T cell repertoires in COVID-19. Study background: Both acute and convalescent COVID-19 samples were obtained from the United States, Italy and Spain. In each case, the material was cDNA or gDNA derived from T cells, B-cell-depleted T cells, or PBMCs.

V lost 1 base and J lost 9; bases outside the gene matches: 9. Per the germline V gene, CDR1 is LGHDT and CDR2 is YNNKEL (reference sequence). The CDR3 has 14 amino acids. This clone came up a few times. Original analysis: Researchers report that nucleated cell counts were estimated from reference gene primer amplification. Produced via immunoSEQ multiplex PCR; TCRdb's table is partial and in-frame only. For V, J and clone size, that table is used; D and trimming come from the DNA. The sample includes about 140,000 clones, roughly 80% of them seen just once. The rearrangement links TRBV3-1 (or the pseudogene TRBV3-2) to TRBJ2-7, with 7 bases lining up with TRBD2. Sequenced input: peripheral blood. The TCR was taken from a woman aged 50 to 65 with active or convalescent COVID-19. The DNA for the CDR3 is TGTGCCAGCAGCCAAGGCGGGAGCCGAATGTTGCAGTACTTC. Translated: CASSQGGSRMLQYF.